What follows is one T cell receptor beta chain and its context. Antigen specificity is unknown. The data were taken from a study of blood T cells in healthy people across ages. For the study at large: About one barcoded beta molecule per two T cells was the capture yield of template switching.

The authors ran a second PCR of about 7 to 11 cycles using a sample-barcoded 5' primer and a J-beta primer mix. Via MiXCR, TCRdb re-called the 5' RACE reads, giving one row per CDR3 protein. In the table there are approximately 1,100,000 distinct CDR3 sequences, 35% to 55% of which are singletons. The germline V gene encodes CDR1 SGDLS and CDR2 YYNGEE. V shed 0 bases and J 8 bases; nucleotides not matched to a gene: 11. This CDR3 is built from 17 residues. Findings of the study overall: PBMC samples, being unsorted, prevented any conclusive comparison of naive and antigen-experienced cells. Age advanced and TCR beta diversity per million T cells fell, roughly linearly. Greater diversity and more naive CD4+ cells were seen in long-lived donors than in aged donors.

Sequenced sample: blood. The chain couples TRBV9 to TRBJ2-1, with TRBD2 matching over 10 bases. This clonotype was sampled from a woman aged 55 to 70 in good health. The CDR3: CASSVDGLAGVIDEQFF. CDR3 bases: TGTGCCAGCAGCGTAGATGGTCTAGCGGGAGTCATCGATGAGCAGTTCTTC.